This TCR beta chain was profiled in a study of shared clonotypes between healthy human individuals (dated by TCRdb to 2020 to 2021). With regard to the full study: The cohort included a few men and a couple of women between 18 and 49 years of age. For each donor, three plates each were used for CD4 naive and CD4 memory, two plates were used for CD8 naive, and one plate was used for CD8 memory. To estimate repertoire size and how much clonotypes are shared between individuals, the study performed deep sequencing of blood TCR repertoires from a handful of healthy adults. Different laboratories and diverse techniques were used to prepare libraries and sequence TCR repertoires, to increase sequencing depth and limit assay-specific biases. Each donor's leukapheresis produced roughly between about 0.9 and 9.5 billion PBMCs.

The research as a whole found: Naive subsets generally had larger estimated clonotype richness than memory subsets. Because the study included a small number of donors, the genetic and exposure-history diversity represented was limited. Clonotypes shared by all four sorted-subset donors showed higher generation probabilities than non-shared clonotypes. Pairwise subsampling indicated that sequencing depth was expected to affect the degree of clonotype sharing among donors. Even with the large sequencing depth, rarefaction of the sorted-subset datasets indicated that sequencing was incomplete. Only blood was sampled, and tissue TCR repertoires likely differ from those in blood. Sharing across a few donors was observed for approximately 4.6% of naive CD4, about 4% of naive CD8, 2.3% of memory CD4, and 0.4% of memory CD8 clonotypes.

CD8 naive samples were CD45RO-negative cells positively selected for CCR7, giving a CD45RA+CCR7+ population that excluded TemRA cells. The donors were healthy, HIV-negative adults who had no recently reported acute infections or vaccinations. Every donor was a Caucasian adult residing in Nashville, Tennessee, USA. Blood was obtained by leukapheresis, after which PBMCs were separated by Ficoll-Histopaque density gradient centrifugation and cryopreserved in liquid nitrogen vapor phase. Analytical flow cytometry was used to check the purity and quantity of every magnetically sorted T cell population. Each sorted fraction had its genomic DNA isolated and then quantified by UV absorbance on a Nanodrop 2000c. As concerns this clone: Its recognized antigen is unknown. No base qualities exist here, and no much larger clone lies one base off it.

Looking up the germline V gene yields CDR1 SNHLY and CDR2 FYNNEI. The CDR3 spans 13 residues, from the cysteine through the phenylalanine. Only the CDR3 portion is preserved as DNA: 39 bases, with reading frame beginning at the first base. Relative to germline, V is missing 7 bases and J is missing 3 bases, with 5 bases of the junction outside any gene match. TCR CDR3 regions were amplified from genomic DNA by multiplex PCR using the deep immunoSEQ assay. For each cell subset, the extracted genomic DNA was distributed evenly across all wells of several immunoSEQ 96-well plates, and each plate served as one replicate. For sorted subsets, each replicate PCR was loaded with about 0.2 ug genomic DNA, equivalent to 25,000 to 35,000 T cell genomes. The purified libraries were quantified using a Qubit 3.0 fluorometer, sized with a Bioanalyzer 2100, and then quantified again using the KAPA Library Quantification kit. Every immunoSEQ 96-well plate was sequenced on a dedicated single-read 150-cycle Illumina NextSeq 550 flow cell. Per the original workflow: The immunoSEQ output contained only junctional sequences without quality scores, so filtering could not match that applied to full-length reads. To assign V/J genes and CDR3, sequences were annotated using PyIR, a Python wrapper for IgBLAST v1.9, with IMGT germline references. Reads with weak V/J assignments (E-value above 1e-6), missing CDR3, stop codons, out-of-frame junctions, or ambiguous translated residues were removed. V3J clonotypes were defined as sequences sharing the same inferred V gene, J gene, and CDR3 amino acid sequence. The percentage overlap between two repertoires was calculated by dividing the number of shared unique clonotypes by the size of the smaller repertoire. RTK rarefaction, the Chao1 estimator, and Recon v2.1 estimates of unobserved clonotypes were used to assess repertoire richness. OLGA was used to compute generation probabilities for all TCRbeta clonotypes that the gDNA method yielded from a few donors. Imported from immuneACCESS, the table was reduced by TCRdb to in-frame sequences with V and J called. These copies leave out some clones; in studies compared against another copy, an unresolved V gene accounts for under half, and the cause of the remainder is not known. The DNA gave D and trimming, while V, J and clone size come from that table. Across this sample there are 500,000 to 700,000 clones, with 85% to 95% seen only once. Around 0.11% of the sample belongs to the ten largest clones.

The TCR comes from a woman aged 25 to 39 in good health. This chain joins TRBV2 to TRBJ1-2; the central 7 bases match TRBD1. The sequenced material came from naive CD8+ T cells sorted from blood. Reading the label with the study, this specimen's cell subset or site is: CD45RA+CCR7+. The DNA sequence reads TGTGCCAGCATCCCTCAGGGGGACTATGGCTACACCTTC. It encodes CASIPQGDYGYTF. Full variable domain (CDR3 extended with the reference TRBV2 and TRBJ1-2 proteins): EPEVTQTPSHQVTQMGQEVILRCVPISNHLYFYWYRQILGQKVEFLVSFYNNEISEKSEIFDDQFSVERPDGSNFTLKIRSTKLEDSAMYFCASIPQGDYGYTFGSGTRLTVV.